Listed below are T cell receptor beta chains from one sample, sequenced in a study of blood T cell repertoires in COVID-19. The data were produced by immunoSEQ multiplex PCR, yet TCRdb's version contains in-frame clones alone and is incomplete. This table holds roughly 260,000 clones, around 86% found once. The sequencing input was PBMCs or T cells enriched from blood (not recorded which). The receptors were gathered from a woman aged 18-35 years who had recovered from COVID-19. Both conserved end residues are part of each CDR3. A D gene is named only where the DNA matches it firmly. For some rows the clone size is stated as once, few or many, or as a class when expanded; others skip it.

D gene: NA; clone size: NA; V gene: TRBV28; J gene: TRBJ2-1; CDR3 protein: CAITGTGGTSAIYNEQFF; CDR3 DNA: TGTGCCATCACCGGGACAGGGGGGACTAGCGCCATCTACAATGAGCAGTTCTTC
D gene: NA; clone size: once; V gene: TRBV13; J gene: TRBJ1-1; CDR3 protein: CASSLGLGQMNTEAFF; CDR3 DNA: TGTGCCAGCAGCTTAGGCCTAGGACAGATGAACACTGAAGCTTTCTTT
D gene: NA; clone size: once; V gene: TRBV5-4; J gene: TRBJ2-7; CDR3 protein: CASSPIPTGNVYEQYF; CDR3 DNA: TGTGCCAGCAGCCCTATCCCGACGGGGAACGTCTACGAGCAGTACTTC
D gene: NA; clone size: once; V gene: TRBV27; J gene: TRBJ1-2; CDR3 protein: CASSLSPAEVHGYTF; CDR3 DNA: TGTGCCAGCAGTTTATCGCCAGCAGAGGTTCATGGCTACACCTTC
D gene: NA; clone size: NA; V gene: TRBV19; J gene: TRBJ1-1; CDR3 protein: CASNAGLNTEAFF; CDR3 DNA: TGTGCCAGTAATGCAGGGCTGAACACTGAAGCTTTCTTT
D gene: NA; clone size: once; V gene: TRBV2; J gene: TRBJ2-3; CDR3 protein: CASPLEGREYF; CDR3 DNA: TGTGCCAGCCCCTTAGAGGGCCGCGAGTATTTT
D gene: NA; clone size: NA; V gene: TRBV7-2; J gene: TRBJ1-5; CDR3 protein: CASSLQYRGLVPQHF; CDR3 DNA: TGTGCCAGCAGCTTACAGTATCGGGGTCTAGTTCCCCAGCATTTT
D gene: TRBD2; clone size: NA; V gene: TRBV4-1; J gene: TRBJ2-1; CDR3 protein: CASSQGRARGDLNEQFF; CDR3 DNA: TGCGCCAGCAGCCAAGGCCGTGCGCGGGGGGACCTCAATGAGCAGTTCTTC
D gene: NA; clone size: once; V gene: TRBV6-2/TRBV6-3; J gene: TRBJ2-7; CDR3 protein: CASSLGHSAGYF; CDR3 DNA: TGTGCCAGCAGTCTTGGACACTCGGCTGGGTACTTC
D gene: TRBD2; clone size: NA; V gene: TRBV15; J gene: TRBJ2-7; CDR3 protein: CATSGEISGTSYEQYF; CDR3 DNA: TGTGCCACCAGCGGAGAGATTAGCGGGACTTCCTACGAGCAGTACTTC
D gene: TRBD2; clone size: NA; V gene: TRBV29-1; J gene: TRBJ2-1; CDR3 protein: CSAQTSGGAYEQFF; CDR3 DNA: TGCAGCGCTCAGACTAGCGGGGGGGCGTATGAGCAGTTCTTC
D gene: NA; clone size: once; V gene: TRBV2; J gene: TRBJ2-7; CDR3 protein: CALLGGDPYEQYF; CDR3 DNA: TGTGCCCTCTTGGGGGGAGACCCCTACGAGCAGTACTTC
D gene: NA; clone size: NA; V gene: TRBV10-3; J gene: TRBJ2-1; CDR3 protein: CAISEFPEDAGVGSEQFF; CDR3 DNA: TGTGCCATCAGTGAGTTTCCCGAGGACGCCGGGGTTGGGTCTGAGCAGTTCTTC
D gene: TRBD1; clone size: NA; V gene: TRBV11-3; J gene: TRBJ1-1; CDR3 protein: CASSRDRGPQAFF; CDR3 DNA: TGTGCCAGCAGCCGGGACAGAGGCCCGCAAGCTTTCTTT
D gene: TRBD2; clone size: few; V gene: TRBV4-2; J gene: TRBJ2-7; CDR3 protein: CASSQLVAASGSYEQYF; CDR3 DNA: TGTGCCAGCAGCCAATTAGTCGCGGCTAGCGGGTCCTACGAGCAGTACTTC
D gene: TRBD1; clone size: few; V gene: TRBV11-3; J gene: TRBJ2-5; CDR3 protein: CASSRGQEKTQYF; CDR3 DNA: TGTGCCAGCAGCCGAGGACAGGAGAAGACCCAGTACTTC
D gene: TRBD2; clone size: NA; V gene: TRBV24-1; J gene: TRBJ2-1; CDR3 protein: CATSAQAGGSYNEQFF; CDR3 DNA: TGTGCCACCAGTGCCCAAGCGGGAGGCTCCTACAATGAGCAGTTCTTC
D gene: NA; clone size: NA; V gene: TRBV13; J gene: TRBJ1-2; CDR3 protein: CASSFTPGGLDGANYGYTF; CDR3 DNA: TGTGCCAGCAGCTTTACGCCGGGGGGATTAGACGGGGCTAACTATGGCTACACCTTC
D gene: NA; clone size: NA; V gene: TRBV5-6; J gene: TRBJ2-3; CDR3 protein: CASRPGQRSTDTQYF; CDR3 DNA: TGTGCCAGCAGACCCGGACAACGTAGCACAGATACGCAGTATTTT
D gene: NA; clone size: NA; V gene: TRBV29-1; J gene: TRBJ2-7; CDR3 protein: CSVGGGYEQYF; CDR3 DNA: TGCAGCGTTGGAGGGGGCTACGAGCAGTACTTC
D gene: NA; clone size: NA; V gene: TRBV11-3; J gene: TRBJ1-2; CDR3 protein: CASSPRGYGYTF; CDR3 DNA: TGTGCCAGCAGCCCACGGGGGTATGGCTACACCTTC
D gene: NA; clone size: NA; V gene: TRBV7-2; J gene: TRBJ2-7; CDR3 protein: CASSLVSEQYF; CDR3 DNA: TGTGCCAGCAGCTTAGTGAGTGAGCAGTACTTC
D gene: TRBD1; clone size: NA; V gene: TRBV19; J gene: TRBJ2-7; CDR3 protein: CASSINIGQGAYEQYF; CDR3 DNA: TGTGCCAGTAGTATAAATATCGGACAGGGGGCCTACGAGCAGTACTTC
D gene: NA; clone size: NA; V gene: TRBV7-9; J gene: TRBJ1-4; CDR3 protein: CASSRHSEGDEKLFF; CDR3 DNA: TGTGCCAGCAGCCGCCACAGTGAGGGGGATGAAAAACTGTTTTTT
D gene: NA; clone size: NA; V gene: TRBV6-2/TRBV6-3; J gene: TRBJ2-1; CDR3 protein: CASSDLGTSYNEQFF; CDR3 DNA: TGTGCCAGCAGTGACCTAGGTACCTCCTACAATGAGCAGTTCTTC
D gene: TRBD1; clone size: NA; V gene: TRBV7-3; J gene: TRBJ2-3; CDR3 protein: CASSLTVSWDSSTDTQYF; CDR3 DNA: TGTGCCAGCAGCTTAACGGTTTCTTGGGACAGTTCCACAGATACGCAGTATTTT
D gene: TRBD1; clone size: NA; V gene: TRBV11-2; J gene: TRBJ2-5; CDR3 protein: CASSLPTGGYQETQYF; CDR3 DNA: TGTGCCAGCAGCCTTCCTACAGGGGGATACCAAGAGACCCAGTACTTC
D gene: NA; clone size: NA; V gene: TRBV2; J gene: TRBJ2-5; CDR3 protein: CASSGVQGQETQYF; CDR3 DNA: TGTGCCAGCAGTGGGGTACAGGGACAAGAGACCCAGTACTTC
D gene: TRBD1; clone size: NA; V gene: TRBV27; J gene: TRBJ1-5; CDR3 protein: CASSLRVGTGANQPQHF; CDR3 DNA: TGTGCCAGCAGTTTAAGGGTGGGGACAGGGGCCAATCAGCCCCAGCATTTT
D gene: NA; clone size: NA; V gene: TRBV2; J gene: TRBJ1-2; CDR3 protein: CASSTPGQENYGYTF; CDR3 DNA: TGTGCCAGCAGTACACCGGGACAAGAAAACTATGGCTACACCTTC
D gene: TRBD2; clone size: NA; V gene: TRBV30; J gene: TRBJ2-7; CDR3 protein: CAWSVLPGSGRPPYEQYF; CDR3 DNA: TGTGCCTGGAGTGTACTCCCCGGTTCCGGGAGGCCTCCCTACGAGCAGTACTTC
D gene: NA; clone size: NA; V gene: TRBV12-3/TRBV12-4; J gene: TRBJ1-1; CDR3 protein: CASKLGGDTEAFF; CDR3 DNA: TGTGCCAGCAAACTTGGGGGCGACACTGAAGCTTTCTTT
D gene: TRBD1; clone size: NA; V gene: TRBV4-3; J gene: TRBJ2-7; CDR3 protein: CASSQDTGATSYEQYF; CDR3 DNA: TGCGCCAGCAGCCAAGATACAGGGGCGACATCCTACGAGCAGTACTTC
D gene: TRBD2; clone size: once; V gene: TRBV11-3; J gene: TRBJ2-2; CDR3 protein: CASSLGLAGGRNTGELFF; CDR3 DNA: TGTGCCAGCAGCTTAGGCCTAGCGGGAGGGCGGAACACCGGGGAGCTGTTTTTT
D gene: NA; clone size: NA; V gene: TRBV19; J gene: TRBJ1-2; CDR3 protein: CASTIAGAMVGYTF; CDR3 DNA: TGTGCCAGTACTATCGCTGGGGCAATGGTTGGCTACACCTTC
D gene: NA; clone size: NA; V gene: TRBV5-8; J gene: TRBJ1-3; CDR3 protein: CASSSAYRVTFSGNTIYF; CDR3 DNA: TGTGCCAGCAGCTCAGCGTACAGGGTCACCTTCTCTGGAAACACCATATATTTT
D gene: TRBD1; clone size: NA; V gene: TRBV24-1; J gene: TRBJ2-2; CDR3 protein: CATSDRETNTGELFF; CDR3 DNA: TGTGCCACCTCCGACAGGGAAACGAACACCGGGGAGCTGTTTTTT
D gene: NA; clone size: NA; V gene: TRBV29-1; J gene: TRBJ2-7; CDR3 protein: CSVWPSNSYEQYF; CDR3 DNA: TGCAGCGTATGGCCCTCAAATTCCTACGAGCAGTACTTC
D gene: TRBD1; clone size: once; V gene: TRBV4-3; J gene: TRBJ1-1; CDR3 protein: CASSQEQGDREAFF; CDR3 DNA: TGCGCCAGCAGCCAGGAACAGGGGGATAGGGAAGCTTTCTTT
D gene: NA; clone size: few; V gene: TRBV19; J gene: TRBJ1-3; CDR3 protein: CASSTGYSGNTIYF; CDR3 DNA: TGTGCCAGTAGTACAGGGTATTCCGGAAACACCATATATTTT
D gene: TRBD2; clone size: NA; V gene: TRBV10-3; J gene: TRBJ2-3; CDR3 protein: CAISERVLAGLKYF; CDR3 DNA: TGTGCCATCAGTGAGAGAGTACTAGCGGGCTTGAAGTATTTT
D gene: NA; clone size: NA; V gene: TRBV2; J gene: TRBJ1-2; CDR3 protein: CASSEGPEANYGYTF; CDR3 DNA: TGTGCCAGCAGTGAAGGGCCCGAGGCTAACTATGGCTACACCTTC